This TCR beta chain was recorded in a study of CD8 T cells in ankylosing spondylitis. TCRdb called the 5' RACE reads again in MiXCR, with one record for every CDR3 protein. Found here are 700,000 or so distinct CDR3 sequences, 15% to 20% of them singletons; the top ten hold 15% to 20%. The germline V and J ends were trimmed by 0 bases and 8 bases, with 11 bases remaining between them. This CDR3 has 14 amino acids. Germline values: CDR1 SGHDN, CDR2 FVKESK. General study results and limits: Seemingly characteristic of ankylosing spondylitis blood was a TCR beta motif consisting of 7 or 8 highly homologous variants.

This clonotype has just a few counts. Its antigen is unidentified. The sequence was collected from a male donor with ankylosing spondylitis. The sequencing sample was made of blood, either unsorted or a sorted T cell fraction (not recorded which). This chain links TRBV14 with TRBJ2-1, with a tentative D call TRBD2 (5 bases). CDR3 protein: CASSQDWLAHEQFF. The CDR3 nucleotides read TGTGCCAGCAGCCAAGATTGGCTAGCACATGAGCAGTTCTTC.